This T cell receptor (beta chain) was sequenced in a study of CD8+ T cells in alopecia areata. This clone was picked up a small number of times. Treatment reported: oral pan-JAK inhibitor, 5-10 mg twice daily. This CDR3 is 12 amino acids long. It was cDNA, reverse transcribed from extracted RNA, that served as the sequencing template. This table comes from immunoSEQ multiplex PCR, and its TCRdb copy is limited to in-frame clones, with some not included. The data contain roughly 210,000 clones, roughly 44% of them singletons. The origin of this receptor is a human donor with alopecia areata. The chain uses TRBV21-1 and TRBJ1-2. TRBV21-1 is a documented pseudogene. Sample: CD4+ T cells sorted from blood, taken around week 37, from a patient treated with tofacitinib. In nucleotides, the CDR3 is TGTGCCAGCCTCCCCGGCCTGCGGGGCTACACCTTC. Its protein product is CASLPGLRGYTF.